This T cell receptor beta chain was observed in a study of CD8+ T cells in alopecia areata (dated by TCRdb to between 2018 and 2020). General notes on the study: The treated patients took part in an open-label pilot trial in which moderate-to-severe alopecia areata was treated with oral tofacitinib at 5 to 10 mg twice daily. Patients stayed on tofacitinib for 6 to 18 months and then had 6 months of follow-up off drug so that delayed response and recurrence could be assessed. In treated patients, disease severity was measured using the SALT score, which gives the percentage of scalp surface area affected. The study used high-throughput TCRbeta sequencing to examine T cell clonal expansion in alopecia areata, in both the C3H/HeJ mouse model and human patients. Human TCRbeta sequencing covered scalp tissue and sorted CD4+ and CD8+ peripheral blood T cells from patchy and totalis/universalis alopecia areata patients and healthy controls. Patients on tofacitinib were biopsied at baseline and after 4 and 24 weeks of treatment, and several of the patients also had a later scalp biopsy. Clonality in the scalp was compared among normal scalp (n=4), patchy alopecia areata scalp (n=8), and alopecia totalis/universalis scalp (n=8). The RNA source kit depended on sample type: the PAXgene miRNA kit for fixed scalp, the miRNeasy kit for PBMCs, and the RNeasy kit for mouse skin. Amplification of TCRbeta CDR3 regions was done by immunoSEQ multiplex PCR using 35 Vbeta forward primers and 13 Jbeta reverse primers.

Read against the paper, the sample's treatment or condition label means: oral pan-JAK inhibitor, 5-10 mg twice daily. Peripheral blood and lesional scalp punch biopsies were obtained from patients with alopecia areata. PBMCs were separated by density centrifugation and stained for CD3, CD4 and CD8, after which CD4+ and CD8+ T cells were sorted on a FACSAria. The library was produced with the immunoSEQ multiplex PCR assay. RNA was extracted from all samples and reverse transcribed into cDNA as template for TCR sequencing. First-strand cDNA was synthesized with SuperScript III using a 2:1 mix of oligo-dT and random hexamers. A synthetic immune receptor repertoire was used to gauge amplification bias, and whatever bias remained was removed computationally. Per the original workflow: After raw reads were preprocessed to remove errors, the CDR3 was defined following IMGT conventions as running from the conserved cysteine to phenylalanine. To get clonality, Shannon entropy was normalized by log2 of the number of productive unique TCRs and the result was subtracted from 1. Scalp TCRbeta sequences were cross-referenced with sorted blood CD4 and CD8 repertoires so that the CD4 or CD8 identity of scalp clones could be inferred. TCRdb took over this immuneACCESS table, retaining in-frame rearrangements with V and J assigned. Such tables are incomplete; in checked studies, under half of the missing clones stem from an unresolved V gene, and the remainder is unexplained. That table is the source of V, J and clone size, and D and trimming were worked out from the DNA. Within this sample are roughly 250,000 clones, with over 45% of them counted one time only. 0.8% to 1% of the sample is held by the ten biggest clonotypes.

This clone was detected a few times. No cognate antigen has been identified for it. Base qualities were left out, and no much larger clone turns up one base away. The CDR3, cysteine through phenylalanine, is 14 amino acids long. Left in the record is the CDR3 DNA by itself, 42 bases read in frame from the first base. The germline V gene provides CDR1 SGHTA and CDR2 FQGNSA. Trimming costs V 7 bases and J 1 base, and their ends lie 11 bases apart. What the authors observed across the whole study: TCR sequences shared between patients were less clear than in mice, possibly partly because of HLA diversity in the patient population. Lesional scalp, especially in alopecia totalis/universalis, showed higher clonality and more expanded CD8+ clones than normal scalp, suggesting antigenic drive. Scalp TCR repertoire analysis is complicated because resident alphabeta T cells in normal human skin are also sequenced, whereas mouse skin is dominated by gammadelta T cells. Many expanded lesional clones were found to persist in scalp and blood during tofacitinib treatment, and relapse after treatment cessation may be partly explained by this persistence. Tofacitinib significantly lowered scalp clonality and the number of expanded CD8+ clones among the top 100 scalp clones. Because the treated cohort was small and included a single nonresponder, larger studies are needed to assess links between baseline CD8+ expansion and response.

The source material was CD4+ T cells sorted from blood, sampled at roughly week 52, from a patient treated with tofacitinib. This TCR was recovered from a human donor with alopecia areata. Rearrangement joined TRBV7-2 to TRBJ1-3; the D gene assignment is ambiguous. The CDR3 here reads CASKATASGNTIYF. The DNA sequence follows: TGTGCCAGCAAAGCAACCGCGTCTGGAAACACCATATATTTT.